This T cell receptor beta chain was recovered during a study of blood T cell repertoires in COVID-19. Study-level background: Specimens from acute and convalescent COVID-19 originated in the United States, Italy and Spain. T cells, B-cell-depleted T cells, or PBMCs supplied cDNA or gDNA.

The CDR3 covers 16 residues. The V gene lost 2 bases and the J gene lost 2 bases, with 15 bases spanning the gap. Per germline, CDR1 LNHNV and CDR2 YYDKDF (reference sequence). Original processing methods: Scientists estimated how many nucleated cells there were by amplifying reference gene primers. TCRdb's table, derived via immunoSEQ multiplex PCR, lists solely in-frame clones and lacks some. Clone size and the V and J calls come from that table; the DNA yielded D and trimming. Seen here are over 95,000 clones, roughly 80% observed once, and the top ten hold about 1.4%. The source material was peripheral blood. V usage is TRBV15 and J usage is TRBJ1-2; the D gene is possibly TRBD1 (6 bases). This clonotype was sampled from a man aged 50-60 years with acute or convalescent COVID-19. The CDR3, as DNA: TGTGCCACCAGCAGACGAAAAGGGACAACCAACTATGGCTACACCTTC. Translated, it gives CATSRRKGTTNYGYTF. Full variable domain (remainder filled in from reference TRBV15 and TRBJ1-2): DAMVIQNPRYQVTQFGKPVTLSCSQTLNHNVMYWYQQKSSQAPKLLFHYYDKDFNNEADTPDNFQSRRPNTSFCFLDIRSPGLGDTAMYLCATSRRKGTTNYGYTFGSGTRLTVV.